A selection of T cell receptor beta chains follows, all from one sample in a study of regulatory T cells in long-lasting Graves disease. TCRdb ran MiXCR on the multiplex PCR reads and lists one entry per CDR3 protein. The data contain over 250,000 distinct CDR3 sequences, 20% to 25% of them singletons. The input for sequencing was peripheral blood mononuclear cells (PBMCs), taken when the disease was refractory, from a patient treated with antithyroid drugs. These receptors were obtained from a female donor with Graves disease. CDR3s include the opening cysteine and the closing phenylalanine or tryptophan. A D gene is named only where the DNA matches it firmly. Size values are once, few and many counts, or a class for expanded clones, and some rows have none.

NA	TRBV7-9	TRBJ2-2	many	CASSEPGALESGELFF	TGTGCCAGCAGCGAACCAGGGGCCCTGGAGTCCGGGGAGCTGTTTTTT
NA	TRBV2	TRBJ1-2	many	CASQSARLIYYGYTF	TGTGCCAGTCAGTCGGCCAGACTTATCTACTATGGCTACACCTTC
NA	TRBV2	TRBJ2-7	many	CASSEDRASYEQYF	TGTGCCAGCAGTGAAGACAGGGCCTCCTACGAGCAGTACTTC
TRBD2	TRBV4-1	TRBJ2-2	few	CASSPRLAGDTGELFF	TGCGCCAGCAGCCCCCGACTAGCGGGGGACACCGGGGAGCTGTTTTTT
TRBD1	TRBV9	TRBJ1-2	few	CASSVLPLGQGPPSYTF	TGTGCCAGCAGCGTACTCCCCCTGGGACAGGGGCCTCCTAGCTACACCTTC
NA	TRBV12-3/TRBV12-4	TRBJ1-1	NA	CASGSQSISEAFF	TGTGCCAGCGGGTCCCAGTCTATCTCTGAAGCTTTCTTT
NA	TRBV7-2	TRBJ2-6	many	CASSLAGGRSGANVLTF	TGTGCCAGCAGCTTAGCAGGGGGACGCTCTGGGGCCAACGTCCTGACTTTC
NA	TRBV5-1	TRBJ2-2	NA	CASSPLPGEGTGELFF	TGCGCCAGCAGCCCACTTCCAGGGGAGGGCACCGGGGAGCTGTTTTTT
NA	TRBV7-2	TRBJ1-5	many	CASSYLGGYQPQHF	TGTGCCAGCAGCTACCTCGGGGGATACCAGCCCCAGCATTTT
TRBD2	TRBV6-2/TRBV6-3	TRBJ2-7	many	CASSYDSGSSYEQYF	TGTGCCAGCAGTTACGATAGCGGGAGCTCCTACGAGCAGTACTTC
NA	TRBV12-3/TRBV12-4	TRBJ2-4	NA	CASRAITRDIQYF	TGTGCCAGCAGAGCCATTACTAGGGACATTCAGTACTTC
NA	TRBV6-2/TRBV6-3	TRBJ2-3	NA	CASSSRRYRLSTSTDTQYF	TGTGCCAGCAGTTCGAGGAGGTACCGGCTCTCTACTAGCACAGATACGCAGTATTTT
NA	TRBV5-1	TRBJ2-5	few	CASTIQAGTGETQYF	TGCGCCAGCACCATACAGGCCGGGACGGGAGAGACCCAGTACTTC
NA	TRBV28	TRBJ2-7	many	CASSFFLGDTSSYEQYF	TGTGCCAGCAGTTTTTTTCTCGGAGACACAAGCTCCTACGAGCAGTACTTC
NA	TRBV6-2/TRBV6-3	TRBJ2-5	NA	CASGRETQYF	TGTGCCAGCGGGAGAGAGACCCAGTACTTC
NA	TRBV5-8	TRBJ2-3	NA	CASSLERDGRSTDTQYF	TGTGCCAGCAGCTTGGAAAGGGACGGAAGGTCCACAGATACGCAGTATTTT